This T cell receptor (beta chain) was sequenced during a study of T cell responses to AZD1222 COVID-19 vaccine. The wider study: Whether given at about 4 or about 12 weeks, second doses were pooled. Overall study results and limits: Researchers report vaccine-associated CD4 TCRs spanning spike, with dominance at 160-218 and 743-854. In a largely white British group with more females than males, clonal diversity was possibly underestimated. Close to half of spike-specific TCRs reportedly recognize unmutated variant regions.

Using immunoSEQ multiplex PCR, the repertoire was profiled, and TCRdb retains in-frame clones only, with some absent. The sample includes about 140,000 clones, roughly 90% of them seen just once. Remarks on this clone: Its antigen is undetermined.

The V end was cut by 2 bases, the J end by 0 bases, with 13 bases between. Per germline, CDR1 LGHDT and CDR2 YNNKEL (reference sequence). The CDR3 runs 16 residues. The starting material was peripheral blood, obtained on day 0 of AZD1222 vaccination. This clonotype was sampled from an adult in good health. The chain uses TRBV3-1 (or the pseudogene TRBV3-2) and TRBJ1-1; TRBD1 might be the D (6 bases). As DNA, the CDR3 is TGTGCCAGCAGCCAATCTGGTGGGGGCATGAACACTGAAGCTTTCTTT. It yields the protein CASSQSGGGMNTEAFF.